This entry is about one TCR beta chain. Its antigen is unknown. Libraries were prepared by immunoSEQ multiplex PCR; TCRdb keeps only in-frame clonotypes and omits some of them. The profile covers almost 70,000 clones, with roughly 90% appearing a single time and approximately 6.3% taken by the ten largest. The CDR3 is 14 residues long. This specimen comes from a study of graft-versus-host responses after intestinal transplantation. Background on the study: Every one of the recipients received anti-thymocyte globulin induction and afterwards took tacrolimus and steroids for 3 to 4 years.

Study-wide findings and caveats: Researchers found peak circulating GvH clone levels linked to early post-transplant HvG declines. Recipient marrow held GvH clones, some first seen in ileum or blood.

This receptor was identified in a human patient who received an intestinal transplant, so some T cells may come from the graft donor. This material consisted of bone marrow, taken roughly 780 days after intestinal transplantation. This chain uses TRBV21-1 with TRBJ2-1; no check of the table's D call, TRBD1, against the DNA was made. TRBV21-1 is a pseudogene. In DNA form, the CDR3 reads TGTGCCACCAATTTGGGGCGACGGTACAATGAGCAGTTCTTC. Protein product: CATNLGRRYNEQFF.